This paragraph reports one T cell receptor beta chain. Its matching antigen is unknown. Then a second PCR, running about 6 to 11 cycles, was carried out with a sample-barcoded 5' primer and a J-beta primer mix. TCRdb re-called the 5' RACE reads through MiXCR, storing one row per CDR3 protein. In the table there are about 1.7 million distinct CDR3 sequences, approximately 30% of which are singletons. This record comes from a study of blood T cells in healthy people across ages. Study-level points and caveats: A roughly linear fall in TCR beta diversity per million T cells was seen with increasing age. There were more naive CD4+ cells and higher diversity in long-lived donors than in aged donors.

Germline V gene data show CDR1 as SGHVS and CDR2 as FNYEAQ. V shed 5 bases and J 5 bases; nucleotides not matched to a gene: 5. The CDR3 has 14 amino acids. J is TRBJ2-3 and V is TRBV7-6; 9 bases are a match to TRBD2. Sequenced input: blood. This receptor was obtained from a woman in her thirties in good health. The CDR3 is CASSKSGGQDTQYF. As DNA, the CDR3 is TGTGCCAGCAGCAAAAGCGGGGGGCAAGATACGCAGTATTTT.